Listed here are 13 T cell receptor beta chains from one sample, sequenced in a study of OX40 agonist ivuxolimab in advanced cancers. Profiling relied on immunoSEQ multiplex PCR, and the TCRdb table lists in-frame clones only, not all of them. Of approximately 79,000 clones in the sample, about 92% were seen once. The sequencing used CD4+ or CD8+ T cells sorted from blood, collected in a trial of the OX40 agonist ivuxolimab. These receptors were collected from an adult with an advanced solid tumor such as melanoma, head and neck, liver or kidney cancer.

V gene TRBV5-1 combines with J gene TRBJ2-5, with 8 bases lining up with TRBD2. With 0 bases clipped from V and 4 bases from J, the junction kept 2 bases outside the gene matches. CDR3 length equals 14 residues. Germline CDR1 is SGHRS and CDR2 is YFSETQ. As DNA, the CDR3 is TGCGCCAGCAGCTTGGCCAGCGGGGGAGAGACCCAGTACTTC. Translating it yields CASSLASGGETQYF.

This clone has a single count. Other DNA sequences from this sample encode an identical CDR3 as well. The V and J genes are TRBV2 and TRBJ1-2; D ambiguous. The V and J ends lost 2 bases and 6 bases respectively, with 13 bases between them. Germline CDR1 reads SNHLY; CDR2 reads FYNNEI. CDR3 length: 14 residues. The CDR3 DNA follows: TGTGCCAGCAGTGAACGGGGTAGCGTAGATGGCTACACCTTC. Its protein is CASSERGSVDGYTF.

The V gene is TRBV18, the J gene TRBJ1-6; TRBD1 might be the D (6 bases). Trimming took off 0 bases at V and 9 bases at J, with 12 bases between the two ends. The CDR3 length is 15 residues. Germline loops: CDR1 KGHSH, CDR2 LQKENI. The CDR3 sequence: CASSPPGQGLSPLHF. The DNA for the CDR3 is TGTGCCAGCTCACCACCCGGCCAGGGGCTTTCACCCCTCCACTTT.

This chain joins TRBV4-2 and TRBJ2-5, with 9 bases lining up with TRBD1. The CDR3 has 12 residues. Germline V gene data show CDR1 as LGHNA and CDR2 as YNFKEQ. The V and J ends lost 1 base and 10 bases, in that order; junction bases with no gene match: 1. CDR3 sequence reads: CASSQGQGDQYF. CDR3 sequence (DNA): TGTGCCAGCAGCCAAGGACAGGGGGACCAGTACTTC.

CDR3 loop: CASSSTGGPLEAFF. The CDR3, as DNA: TGTGCCAGCAGCTCGACAGGGGGCCCCCTCGAAGCTTTCTTT. The rearrangement joins TRBV7-8 to TRBJ1-1, with 10 bases that match TRBD1. Trimming at V came to 4 bases and at J to 8 bases, leaving 7 bases not matched to a gene. Looked up from germline, CDR1 is SGHVS and CDR2 is FQNEAQ. This CDR3 contains 14 residues.

The CDR3 region is CASSLPGQGARGYTF. In DNA form, the CDR3 reads TGTGCCAGCAGCTTACCGGGACAGGGGGCCAGGGGCTACACCTTC. The rearrangement uses TRBV5-6 and TRBJ1-2; 12 bases map to TRBD1. CDR3 length equals 15 residues. Trimming cost V 2 bases and J 8 bases; bases outside gene matches: 7. Germline V gives CDR1 SGHDT, CDR2 YYEEEE.

The genes are TRBV18 and TRBJ2-2, with D perhaps assigned TRBD1 or TRBD2 (5 bases each). The CDR3 is made up of 16 amino acids. With 1 base removed from V and 4 bases from J, the gap between germline ends came to 13 bases. Germline CDR1 KGHSH, CDR2 LQKENI. CDR3 sequence reads: CASSPQTERGTGELFF. Here the CDR3 DNA reads TGTGCCAGCTCACCACAGACCGAGAGGGGCACCGGGGAGCTGTTTTTT.

The CDR3 DNA sequence: TGTGCCAGCAGTGAGAGTAGCGGGGGGCATAATACGCAGTATTTT. This sequence encodes CASSESSGGHNTQYF. The chain employs TRBV6-4 and TRBJ2-3; 10 bases are a match to TRBD2. Losses at the gene ends were 3 bases for V and 7 bases for J; bases not matched to a gene: 7. CDR1 and CDR2 (germline): MRHNA, SNTAGT. The CDR3 spans 15 residues.

The genes are TRBV7-9 and TRBJ2-1, with 13 nucleotides matching TRBD2. This CDR3 region has 18 residues. The germline V gene has CDR1 SEHNR and CDR2 FQNEAQ (reference sequence). V gave up 8 bases and J gave up 0 bases; unmatched junction bases: 10. The CDR3 nucleotides are TGTGCCAGCGCAACTAGCGGGGGGGCCGGAAGCTCCTACAATGAGCAGTTCTTC. Encoded protein: CASATSGGAGSSYNEQFF.

This clone was counted a few times. V gene TRBV11-2 combines with J gene TRBJ2-3, with 7 bases aligning to TRBD1. The CDR3 loop spans 16 amino acids. Trimming cost V 1 base and J 4 bases; bases outside gene matches: 8. Germline-derived CDR1 and CDR2 are SGHAT and FQNNGV. DNA of the CDR3: TGTGCCAGCAGCTTAGGGGCGACCGACAGGGCAGATACGCAGTATTTT. Residues: CASSLGATDRADTQYF.

The V and J genes are TRBV11-2 and TRBJ2-7, with 7 bases that match TRBD2. The junction had 3 bases not matched to a gene; V was cut back by 3 bases and J by 7 bases. The CDR3 has 12 residues. Germline CDR1 and CDR2: SGHAT and FQNNGV. The DNA of the CDR3 is TGTGCCAGCAGCTTTGGGGGGGGAGAGCAGTACTTC. It codes for CASSFGGGEQYF.

The chain couples TRBV5-1 to TRBJ2-3, with 12 bases matching TRBD2. Trimming at V came to 4 bases and at J to 5 bases, leaving 8 bases not matched to a gene. CDR1 and CDR2 from the germline V gene are SGHRS and YFSETQ. CDR3 size: 16 residues. DNA for the CDR3: TGCGCCAGCAGCCCGCTAGCGGGGGGGCCGGGAGATACGCAGTATTTT. As protein: CASSPLAGGPGDTQYF.

The chain recombines TRBV5-1 with TRBJ2-1, with D perhaps matching TRBD1 (6 bases). Germline lookup yields CDR1 SGHRS and CDR2 YFSETQ. The CDR3 length is 14 residues. With 4 bases removed from V and 6 bases from J, the gap between germline ends came to 14 bases. CDR3 nucleotides: TGCGCCAGCAGCCCTGGGGGCGGCCTCAATGAGCAGTTCTTC. It translates to CASSPGGGLNEQFF.